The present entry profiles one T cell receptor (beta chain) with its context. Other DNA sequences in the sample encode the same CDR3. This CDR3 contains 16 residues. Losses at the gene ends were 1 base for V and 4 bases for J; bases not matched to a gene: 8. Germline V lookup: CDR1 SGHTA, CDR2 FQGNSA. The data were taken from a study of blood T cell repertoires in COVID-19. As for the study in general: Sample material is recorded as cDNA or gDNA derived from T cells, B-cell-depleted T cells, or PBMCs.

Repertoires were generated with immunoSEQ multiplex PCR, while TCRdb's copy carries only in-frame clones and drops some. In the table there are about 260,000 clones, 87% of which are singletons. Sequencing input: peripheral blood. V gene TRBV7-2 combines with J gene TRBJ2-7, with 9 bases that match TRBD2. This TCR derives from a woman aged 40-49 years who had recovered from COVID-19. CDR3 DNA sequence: TGTGCCAGCAGCTTAGAAGGGGTAGCGGGGGTATACGAGCAGTACTTC. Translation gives CASSLEGVAGVYEQYF.